The sample holds many counts of the clone carrying this T cell receptor beta chain. The antigen remains unidentified. Researchers attached unique molecular identifiers to individual cDNA molecules. Each CDR3 protein gets one entry after TCRdb re-called the 5' RACE reads with MiXCR. The table has approximately 27,000 distinct CDR3 sequences, 4.6% seen once. These data come from a study of early T cells in non-severe SARS-CoV-2 infection. About the research overall: Investigators sequenced bulk RNA drawn from unsorted whole blood, and chains remained unpaired. General study points: A preference for anti-spike CD8 responses marked VDJdb matching, which missed private and CD4 specificities.

Sequencing input: whole blood. This receptor was identified in an adult who was a healthcare worker with PCR-confirmed SARS-CoV-2 infection or an uninfected control (not recorded which).

Here the CDR3 DNA reads TGTGCCAGCAGTGCGACCTACGAGCAGTACTTC. Its protein is CASSATYEQYF. V is TRBV6-6 and J is TRBJ2-7; D not resolved. CDR3 length: 11 residues. Germline CDR1 MNHNY, CDR2 SVGAGI (reference sequence). Trimming shortened V by 5 bases and J by 2 bases, and 4 bases separated the two germline ends.